Listed below are T cell receptor beta chains from one sample, sequenced in a study of blood T cell repertoires in COVID-19. TCRdb's table, derived via immunoSEQ multiplex PCR, lists solely in-frame clones and lacks some. The data hold 250,000 to 350,000 clones, with less than 90% observed a single time. Input material: peripheral blood. The origin of the receptors is a woman between 65 and 79 years old with COVID-19, enrolled during active disease. CDR3s leave out the opening cysteine and the closing phenylalanine or tryptophan. Rows may omit the clone size; those that give it use once, few, many or a size class.

size: NA; V: TRBV9; J: TRBJ1-6; CDR3: ASSVARAGDSPLH
size: NA; V: TRBV24-1; J: TRBJ1-4; CDR3: ATSAGTANEKLF
size: NA; V: TRBV2; J: TRBJ2-7; CDR3: ASSWRSSYEQY
size: NA; V: TRBV7-7; J: TRBJ2-3; CDR3: AAVWTGGKNTQY
size: NA; V: TRBV5-4; J: TRBJ2-7; CDR3: ASSLYYEQY
size: few; V: TRBV7-9; J: TRBJ2-2; CDR3: ASTGQYTGELF
size: NA; V: TRBV30; J: TRBJ2-5; CDR3: AWTGAGGLATQY
size: NA; V: TRBV7-2; J: TRBJ1-5; CDR3: ASSLAFNQPQH
size: once; V: TRBV2; J: TRBJ1-1; CDR3: ASSPRGHRGGNTEAF
size: NA; V: TRBV4-3; J: TRBJ1-1; CDR3: ASSQDRPGTGNTEAF
size: NA; V: TRBV19; J: TRBJ1-2; CDR3: ASNRDSLIHYGYT
size: NA; V: TRBV6-6; J: TRBJ2-1; CDR3: ASSRRDSPYYNEQF
size: NA; V: TRBV18; J: TRBJ1-1; CDR3: ASSLDRGTEAF
size: NA; V: TRBV11-2; J: TRBJ2-7; CDR3: ASRGLAGFYEQY
size: NA; V: TRBV30; J: TRBJ2-5; CDR3: AWTLLTSGGPETQY
size: NA; V: TRBV5-3; J: TRBJ1-5; CDR3: ARSLMGRGNSNQPQH
size: NA; V: TRBV11-2; J: TRBJ2-5; CDR3: ASTWGGQETQY
size: NA; V: TRBV2; J: TRBJ1-1; CDR3: ASSAGLGGLEAF
size: NA; V: TRBV27; J: TRBJ2-7; CDR3: ASMPGGPYYEQY
size: NA; V: TRBV7-3; J: TRBJ1-6; CDR3: ASSLTRVSPLH
size: NA; V: TRBV11-2; J: TRBJ2-5; CDR3: ASSFTSGGRGETQY
size: NA; V: TRBV6-6; J: TRBJ2-7; CDR3: ASSYTGTGTSYEQY
size: NA; V: TRBV7-2; J: TRBJ2-4; CDR3: ASSRQQGGNSIQY
size: NA; V: TRBV3-1/TRBV3-2; J: TRBJ1-2; CDR3: ASSPYRTGNYGYT
size: NA; V: TRBV5-1; J: TRBJ2-7; CDR3: ASSLTSGTYEQY
size: NA; V: TRBV7-2; J: TRBJ2-2; CDR3: ASSPQLAGDSGELF
size: NA; V: TRBV5-1; J: TRBJ2-2; CDR3: ASSFNGGNSNTGELF
size: NA; V: TRBV27; J: TRBJ2-3; CDR3: ASSSRASGGPDTQY
size: NA; V: TRBV19; J: TRBJ1-1; CDR3: ASSIFPSEAF